The present T cell receptor (beta chain) was sequenced within a study of beta chain features in type 1 diabetes. Isolated RNA was reverse transcribed in full, so expressed TCRB transcripts were sequenced. Sequencing used immunoSEQ multiplex PCR; TCRdb keeps in-frame clones, though not all of them. The sample records 160,000 or so clones, 63% being singletons. Whole-study results and caveats: Within each of all four CD4+ subsets, Type 1 diabetes patients had TCRB CDR3s that were moderately but significantly shorter.

A word on this clone: What it binds is not known.

This receptor was taken from a man aged 25-40 years with type 1 diabetes. Sequencing was done on a sample of naive CD4+ T cells from blood.

For the CDR3, the DNA is TGTGCCAGCAGTCCTCAACTTAGTGCCACAGATACGCAGTATTTT. Protein: CASSPQLSATDTQYF. The rearrangement links TRBV27 to TRBJ2-3; D not resolved. Deletions cut 5 bases from V and 2 bases from J, with 14 bases between. CDR3 length: 15 residues. Looked up from germline, CDR1 is MNHEY and CDR2 is SMNVEV (reference sequence).